This paragraph reports one T cell receptor beta chain. The antigen it recognizes is unknown. Base quality data are lacking; no much larger clone is found one base away. The source of the sample is a study of cytomegalovirus exposure and HLA in healthy donors (dated by TCRdb to about 2017). About the full investigation: The 666 repertoires of the first cohort and the roughly 110 validation repertoires were produced on the same platform, according to a later analysis. The study was designed to test whether signatures of past pathogen exposure could be identified by cataloging public T cell receptors. A separate validation cohort of roughly 110 different subjects was used in addition to the roughly 670-subject first cohort. High-throughput TCR immunosequencing, statistical association of individual TCRs with disease status, and machine learning were combined to predict cytomegalovirus infection status. The paper as a whole reports these results and caveats: In both the original and validation cohorts, the classifier was reported to diagnose cytomegalovirus status with high specificity and sensitivity. A later analysis lacked HLA typing for the validation cohort, so it scored co-occurrence in that cohort across all 110 or so repertoires. A later analysis found that TCRs clustered in the first cohort also tended to co-occur in the roughly 120 validation repertoires, with 94% of cluster scores above 0. According to the authors, the approach could potentially be generalized to other disease states and immunological phenotypes. In vitro tests confirmed that a few of the cytomegalovirus-associated TCR beta chains recognize cytomegalovirus antigens. Across donors, most TCR sequences were observed very rarely, whereas some public TCRs were present in many individuals. The study listed approximately 150 TCR beta chains as associated with cytomegalovirus.

The CDR3 runs 13 residues from the cysteine to the phenylalanine. Only the CDR3 region is kept as DNA, spanning 39 bases read in frame from base 1. The germline V gene yields MGHRA for CDR1 and YSYEKL for CDR2. V loses 0 bases, J loses 1 base, and the germline ends lie 3 bases apart. Library prep was done by the immunoSEQ multiplex PCR assay. From the authors' description of their analysis: A statistical classification framework was built for diagnosing cytomegalovirus status from the catalog of TCR beta chain sequences. In TCRdb, the immuneACCESS table is reduced to in-frame sequences with V and J assigned. These tables do not hold every clone; where another copy was compared, an unresolved V gene accounts for under half, and the others remain unexplained. That table supplies the V and J calls and clone size; D and trimming were determined from the DNA. The sample table shows some 170,000 clones, and 70% to 90% are seen once. The ten largest clonotypes hold roughly 5.8% of the sample.

The donors were included in the validation cohort of 100 to 150 subjects, a group kept apart from the roughly 610-subject first cohort. This receptor was identified in a woman aged 25 to 45 in good health and CMV-seronegative. The chain links TRBV4-1 with TRBJ1-1; no D gene call is confident. The sequencing input was PBMCs. CDR3 loop: CASSQEENTEAFF. DNA sequence: TGCGCCAGCAGCCAAGAGGAGAACACTGAAGCTTTCTTT.